This TCR beta chain emerged from a study of OX40 agonist ivuxolimab in advanced cancers. The overall study: The study treated patients with ivuxolimab, an agonistic anti-OX40 (CD134) antibody. Under the entry rules, prior anti-PD-1, anti-PD-L1 or anti-CTLA-4 therapy was allowed, and roughly 39% had some.

Autoimmune disease history or systemic immunosuppression led to patient exclusion. The CDR3 runs to 13 residues. Between the trimmed V and J ends, which lost 3 bases and 7 bases, there was a span of 15 bases. Per the germline V gene, CDR1 is GTSNPN and CDR2 is SVGIG (reference sequence). Broader study findings: Mean expanded clone counts were higher in CD8+ than CD4+ T cells.

Notes on this clone: Its antigen is not known.

The data were produced by immunoSEQ multiplex PCR, yet TCRdb's version contains in-frame clones alone and is incomplete. The sample lists fewer than 80,000 clones; about four fifths were seen once. This clonotype was sampled from an adult with an advanced solid tumor such as melanoma, head and neck, liver or kidney cancer. The genes are TRBV30 and TRBJ2-5; the D is unclear. The sample in question was CD4+ or CD8+ T cells sorted from blood, obtained in a trial of the OX40 agonist ivuxolimab. The CDR3: CAWREPKLGTQYF. The CDR3 bases are TGTGCCTGGAGAGAACCGAAACTGGGGACCCAGTACTTC.